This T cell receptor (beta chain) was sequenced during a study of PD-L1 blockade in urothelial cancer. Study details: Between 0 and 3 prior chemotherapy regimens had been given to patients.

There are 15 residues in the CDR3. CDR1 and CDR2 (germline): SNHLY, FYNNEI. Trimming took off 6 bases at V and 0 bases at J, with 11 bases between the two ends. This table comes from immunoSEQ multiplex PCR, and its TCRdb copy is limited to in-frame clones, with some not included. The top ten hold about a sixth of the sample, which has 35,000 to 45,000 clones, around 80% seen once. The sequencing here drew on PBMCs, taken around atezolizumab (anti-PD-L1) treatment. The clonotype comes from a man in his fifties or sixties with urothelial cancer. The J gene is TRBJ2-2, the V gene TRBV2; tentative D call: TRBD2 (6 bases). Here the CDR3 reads CASRVAASNTGELFF. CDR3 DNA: TGTGCCAGCAGGGTAGCGGCCTCGAACACCGGGGAGCTGTTTTTT.